Here is one TCR beta chain with its context. Its antigen is still unknown. The CDR3 is made up of 13 amino acids. CDR1 and CDR2 (germline): SGHNT, YENEEA. V dropped 5 bases and J dropped 6 bases, with 10 bases sitting between them. Selected positively for CCR7 and CD45RO-negative, naive CD8 cells excluded terminally differentiated effector memory CD45RA+ cells. The sample is drawn from a study of shared clonotypes between healthy human individuals. At the level of the study: A few men and a couple of women, aged 18 to 49, were donors.

General study findings and limits: Lower generation probabilities were found for non-shared clonotypes than for those shared by all four donors. Among four donors, approximately 4.6% of naive CD4 clonotypes were found in common.

The data were produced by immunoSEQ multiplex PCR, yet TCRdb's version contains in-frame clones alone and is incomplete. In the table there are about 580,000 clones, roughly 98% of which are singletons. The TCR originated in a man aged 25 to 40 in good health. The rearrangement uses TRBV11-3 and TRBJ2-2; tentatively, D is TRBD1 (6 bases). Sequenced sample: naive CD8+ T cells sorted from blood. The CDR3 coding sequence is TGTGCCAGCAGCCTAACAGGGCCCGGGGAGCTGTTTTTT. Its protein is CASSLTGPGELFF.